A selection of T cell receptor beta chains follows, all from one sample in a study of beta chain features in type 1 diabetes. The protocol was immunoSEQ multiplex PCR, while the TCRdb copy is restricted to in-frame clones and leaves out a portion. There are 860,000 or so clones in the sample; roughly 15% occur only once, and around 0.02% lies in the top ten. The source material was naive CD4+ T cells from blood. The receptor source for this set is a woman aged 18 to 35 in good health. CDR3s include the opening cysteine and the closing phenylalanine or tryptophan. A D gene is named only where the DNA matches it firmly. Some rows mark clone size as missing; the rest say once, few, many or name a class of expanded clone.

clone size	V gene	D gene	J gene	CDR3 DNA	CDR3 protein
NA	TRBV6-1	TRBD2	TRBJ2-7	TGTGCCAGCAGTGAAGGTGGACTAGTTCTCTACGAGCAGTACTTC	CASSEGGLVLYEQYF
few	TRBV4-1	TRBD2	TRBJ2-3	TGCGCCAGCAGCCAAGTGTTGCGGGAGCGGATCACAGATACGCAGTATTTT	CASSQVLRERITDTQYF
NA	TRBV2	NA	TRBJ2-1	TGTGCCAGCAGTGAAGCGAGCGTCAATGAGCAGTTCTTC	CASSEASVNEQFF
NA	TRBV7-3	TRBD2	TRBJ2-3	TGTGCCAGCAGCACACATAGCGGGAGTGGAGATACGCAGTATTTT	CASSTHSGSGDTQYF
few	TRBV29-1	TRBD2	TRBJ2-1	TGCAGCTCAACGGGGGGGGCTAGCAGGTACAATGAGCAGTTCTTC	CSSTGGASRYNEQFF
NA	TRBV5-6	NA	TRBJ1-3	TGTGCCAGCAGCTTGGGGCCTGACGGCAGTTCTGGAAACACCATATATTTT	CASSLGPDGSSGNTIYF
few	TRBV2	TRBD1	TRBJ2-6	TGTGCCAGCAGCCCCCAGGGGGCCTTGTCTGGGGCCAACGTCCTGACTTTC	CASSPQGALSGANVLTF
few	TRBV6-5	NA	TRBJ2-5	TGTGCCAGCAGTGACCCCGTCTACCCGGGGACCCAGTACTTC	CASSDPVYPGTQYF
few	TRBV6-1	TRBD1	TRBJ2-1	TGTGCCAGCAGTAAGGGACAGCGAGAGCAGTTCTTC	CASSKGQREQFF
few	TRBV28	TRBD1	TRBJ2-7	TGTGCCAGCAAAACCGGGACAGGGAACTCCTACGAGCAGTACTTC	CASKTGTGNSYEQYF
few	TRBV6-6	NA	TRBJ2-4	TGTGCCAGCAGTTACCGACGACACGTCGTTATCATTCAGTACTTC	CASSYRRHVVIIQYF
few	TRBV10-3	NA	TRBJ1-1	TGTGCCATCAGGGATGTGGGGGGCTCGTTGGGTAACACTGAAGCTTTCTTT	CAIRDVGGSLGNTEAFF
few	TRBV11-2	NA	TRBJ2-5	TGTGCCAGCAGCTTTGGGACTGGTAACCAAGAGACCCAGTACTTC	CASSFGTGNQETQYF
few	TRBV7-9	NA	TRBJ1-2	TGTGCCAGCAGCGGCAGTTTTCCTAACTATGGCTACACCTTC	CASSGSFPNYGYTF
few	TRBV7-6	TRBD1	TRBJ2-6	TGTGCCAGCAGTAAACAGGGGGCAGCTGGGGCCAACGTCCTGACTTTC	CASSKQGAAGANVLTF
NA	TRBV28	NA	TRBJ1-4	TGTGCCAGCAGTTCCCCGCAGGCTAATGAAAAACTGTTTTTT	CASSSPQANEKLFF
NA	TRBV4-2	NA	TRBJ2-2	TGTGCCAGCAGCCTAGACAGTACCGGGGAGCTGTTTTTT	CASSLDSTGELFF
NA	TRBV2	NA	TRBJ2-2	TGTGCCAGCAGCCCGGGAAACACCGGGGAGCTGTTTTTT	CASSPGNTGELFF
few	TRBV28	NA	TRBJ1-2	TGTGCCAGCATTCACAGGGACCGGAGGGGTGGCTACACCTTC	CASIHRDRRGGYTF
NA	TRBV19	TRBD1	TRBJ2-4	TGTGCCAGTAGTTTTACTTCCGACAGGGCGACCAAAAACATTCAGTACTTC	CASSFTSDRATKNIQYF
few	TRBV7-2	TRBD2	TRBJ2-1	TGTGCCAGCAGCCAGCGGGGTCCGATTTCAGGCAATGAGCAGTTCTTC	CASSQRGPISGNEQFF
few	TRBV5-4	NA	TRBJ1-2	TGTGCCAGCAGCTTGGGCCGGCGGGAGGGCTATGGCTACACCTTC	CASSLGRREGYGYTF
NA	TRBV10-3	NA	TRBJ1-2	TGTGCCATCAGTGAGGGAGCGGACTATGGCTACACCTTC	CAISEGADYGYTF
NA	TRBV4-2	TRBD2	TRBJ2-3	TGTGCCAGCAGAGGGAGCGGGAGAGGGGCAGATACGCAGTATTTT	CASRGSGRGADTQYF
NA	TRBV5-6	TRBD1	TRBJ2-7	TGTGCCAGCAGCTTTAGCCGGGACAGGGCCCCCGAGTACGAGCAGTACTTC	CASSFSRDRAPEYEQYF
NA	TRBV28	NA	TRBJ2-7	TGTGCCAGCAGATTGGAGCGGGAGCAGTACTTC	CASRLEREQYF
few	TRBV28	NA	TRBJ2-7	TGTGCCAGCACCGAGACAGGCCTGTACGAGCAGTACTTC	CASTETGLYEQYF